Sequencing of this T cell receptor (beta chain) was carried out in a study of shared clonotypes between healthy human individuals. General observations from the study: Clonotype sharing among donors likely depends on sequencing depth. A reduction in generation probabilities was seen for non-shared clonotypes relative to those shared by all four donors.

In the case of this clone: The antigen remains undetermined.

The CDR3 consists of 13 residues. From germline, CDR1 is SGHDT and CDR2 YYEEEE. The germline V and J ends were trimmed by 3 bases and 7 bases, with 10 bases remaining between them. Method: immunoSEQ multiplex PCR; TCRdb's copy keeps in-frame clones and lacks some. The table has about 2 million clones, 85% to 95% seen once. The chain recombines TRBV5-6 with TRBJ2-2; D remains ambiguous. This TCR derives from a man aged 18 to 30 in good health. Sample: naive CD4+ T cells sorted from blood. The subset was: CD45RA+ positively selected. DNA of the CDR3: TGTGCCAGCAGCTGGATGGATGACGGGGAGCTGTTTTTT. Protein: CASSWMDDGELFF.